The text below deals with one TCR beta chain. These data originate in a study of T-cell memory formation after mild COVID-19. Unmatched junction bases numbered 2, after V lost 0 bases and J lost 2 bases. There are 14 residues in the CDR3. Germline V gene data show CDR1 as SGDLS and CDR2 as YYNGEE. TCRdb itself ran the 5' RACE reads through MiXCR, one entry per CDR3 protein. The table shows 360,000 or so distinct CDR3 sequences, with around 28% occurring only once. This TCR was recovered from an adult woman who had mild COVID-19 (a few samples of this study predate the infection). Cell type and time point are not known. Sequences were obtained from PBMCs or a T cell subset sorted from them (not recorded which). J is TRBJ2-7 and V is TRBV9, with TRBD2 identical over 7 bases. The CDR3 nucleotides read TGTGCCAGCAGCGTAGAGGGGACTACCTACGAGCAGTACTTC. Its translation: CASSVEGTTYEQYF.